A selection of T cell receptor beta chains follows, all from one sample in a study of Ad26.COV2.S vaccination and SARS-CoV-2 variants. Some clones are missing from TCRdb's copy, which holds only in-frame ones; the method was immunoSEQ multiplex PCR. The profile shows over 110,000 clones, 80% to 90% of them singletons. Specimen: peripheral blood, collected after recovery from COVID-19. These receptors came from a human donor who had recovered from COVID-19. Both conserved end residues are trimmed from each CDR3. The size entry is marked missing in some rows and otherwise reads once, few, many or a size class.

clone_size v_call cdr3_aa
. TRBV25-1 ASSESGIGMYGYT
. TRBV5-8 ASSLGLGRTTGYK
. TRBV5-6 ASSLETSTGELF
. TRBV28 ASSLRTGVETQY
. TRBV28 ASTPRLRRTSGSTDTQY
. TRBV5-1 ASSLEDEQY
. TRBV25-1 ASRRALGNTIY
. TRBV4-1 ASSPRRTGFETQY
. TRBV30 AWKKGSHTEAF
. TRBV5-6 ASSLDPGADYGYT
once TRBV28 ASNPGLAGGYEQY
. TRBV9 ASSDLMNTEAF
. TRBV7-2 ASSFGTMNTGELF
. TRBV28 ASSSGQVLFGNTIY
once TRBV5-8 ASSLVQREDTDTQY
. TRBV6-1 ASSEAHTGVGGDEKLF
. TRBV3-1/TRBV3-2 ASSQVGRPPRGTEAF
. TRBV19 ASRTGTNTGELF
. TRBV7-2 ASSFTAYNEQF
. TRBV7-2 ASSSPPAGSYGTNEKLF
. TRBV28 ASSPGGAVVNEQF
. TRBV4-3 ASSPDREGNTEAF
. TRBV4-1 ASSHLDGPPNQPQH
. TRBV30 AWVGLKGVQF
. TRBV7-9 ASSPLPGQANEKLF
. TRBV11-2 ASSYHGTGNIYT
. TRBV30 AWSEGQPHNSPLH
. TRBV5-4 ASSRDRTVYEQY
. TRBV5-4 ASSIQGAGRETQY